The clone carrying this TCR beta chain was seen a handful of times. The data originate from a study of T cell changes during pregnancy in multiple sclerosis. The repertoire was sequenced with immunoSEQ multiplex PCR; TCRdb's copy has only in-frame clones and lacks some. The sample has 50,000 to 75,000 clones; 85% to 95% are singletons. V dropped 0 bases and J dropped 3 bases, with 6 bases sitting between them. The CDR3 covers 13 residues. Germline V gene lookup returns CDR1 MNHEY and CDR2 SMNVEV (reference sequence). This chain uses TRBV27 with TRBJ2-7; D uncertain. This clonotype was obtained from a female donor with multiple sclerosis, enrolled in a pregnancy study. The specimen was CD8+ T cells from peripheral blood mononuclear cells, collected in the third trimester of pregnancy. The CDR3 protein is CASSLSAVYEQYF. The DNA for the CDR3 is TGTGCCAGCAGTTTATCGGCCGTCTACGAGCAGTACTTC.